This T cell receptor (beta chain) was sequenced during a study of OX40 agonist ivuxolimab in advanced cancers. A note on the overall study: Ivuxolimab, which targeted the costimulatory receptor OX40 (CD134), was an agonistic, fully human IgG2 monoclonal antibody. In the dose-escalation cohort, around 80% of patients were male, and the mean age was 60 years with a range of about 20 to 80. The point of sequencing TCRbeta in the periphery was to test whether ivuxolimab changed TCR sequence diversity and drove clonal T-cell expansion. Of the 52 patients in dose escalation, about 20 had hepatocellular carcinoma, some 15 had melanoma, 9 had renal cell carcinoma and 9 had head and neck cancer. Intravenous ivuxolimab was administered to patients every 2 weeks at six dose levels: 0.01, 0.1, 0.3, 1.5, 3 and 10 mg/kg. The paper reports the monotherapy dose-escalation portion (N = 52 patients) of the phase I ivuxolimab trial. Prior anti-PD-1, anti-PD-L1 or anti-CTLA-4 therapy was permitted, and checkpoint inhibitors had been received by roughly 40% of dose-escalation patients. Three dose-escalation patients achieved partial responses, one with hepatocellular carcinoma and two with cutaneous melanoma.

Genomic DNA was isolated from the sorted cells so that the TCRbeta CDR3 region could be sequenced. The immunoSEQ Assay was used to sequence the TCRbeta CDR3 regions. The table was pulled from immuneACCESS by TCRdb, which kept in-frame rearrangements only. Such tables lose some clones; where checked, under half of the loss comes from unresolved V genes, and the rest has no known cause. The sample table shows tens of thousands of clones, and about 89% are seen once. Of the sample, 0.6% to 0.75% falls within the top ten clones. The cysteine opens and the phenylalanine closes a CDR3 of 14 amino acids. Only the CDR3 part of the read is kept: 42 bases, read in frame from the first base. The germline V gene gives CDR1 as KGHSH and CDR2 as LQKENI. V is cut back by 6 bases and J by 5 bases, with 6 bases in the junction unmatched. Remarks on this clone: This receptor's antigen is unknown. No base quality values were provided; no much bigger clone lies one nucleotide off.

The trial excluded patients who had a history of autoimmune disease or who were on systemic immunosuppression. Peripheral blood for TCR sequencing was collected from all dose cohorts at baseline, on cycle 4 day 1, and on cycle 7 day 1. The samples were taken from a phase I, first-in-human, multicenter, open-label dose-escalation trial of ivuxolimab. Adults with locally advanced or metastatic melanoma, renal cell, hepatocellular, or head and neck squamous cell carcinoma were enrolled in the trial. Before TCR sequencing, CD4+ T cells and CD8+ T cells were sorted from peripheral blood as separate populations. Overall study results and their limits: In the 0.1-3.0 mg/kg groups, partial responders were among the patients with the lowest normalized peripheral clonal expansion, particularly in CD8+ T cells. Low levels of normalized T-cell clonal expansion were also seen in some patients who did not respond. The antigen specificity of the clonally expanded peripheral T cells was not determined. At doses of 0.1 to 3.0 mg/kg, clonal expansion of both CD4+ and CD8+ T cells in blood was seen between baseline and week 6. After ivuxolimab, more expanded clones were found on average in CD8+ T cells than in CD4+ T cells.

This chain joins TRBV18 to TRBJ2-5; TRBD1 matches 10 bases in the middle. Sequencing was performed on CD4+ or CD8+ T cells sorted from blood, taken in a trial of the OX40 agonist ivuxolimab. This receptor was identified in an adult with an advanced solid tumor such as melanoma, head and neck, liver or kidney cancer. The CDR3 loop reads CASSQGTGVETQYF. The DNA sequence is as follows: TGTGCCAGCTCGCAAGGGACAGGGGTTGAGACCCAGTACTTC.